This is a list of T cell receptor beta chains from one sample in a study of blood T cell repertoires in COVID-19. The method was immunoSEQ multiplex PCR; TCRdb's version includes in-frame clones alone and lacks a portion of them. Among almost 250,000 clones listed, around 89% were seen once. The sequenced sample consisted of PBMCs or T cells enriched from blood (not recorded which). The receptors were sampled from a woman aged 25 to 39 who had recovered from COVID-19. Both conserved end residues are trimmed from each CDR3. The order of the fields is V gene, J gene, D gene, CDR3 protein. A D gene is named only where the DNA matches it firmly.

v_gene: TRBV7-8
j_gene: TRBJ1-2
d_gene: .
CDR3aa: ASSTETWSGYT

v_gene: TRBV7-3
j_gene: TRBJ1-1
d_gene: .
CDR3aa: ASSPGFATEAF

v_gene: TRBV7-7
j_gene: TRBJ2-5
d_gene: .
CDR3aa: ASSLNLVGETQY

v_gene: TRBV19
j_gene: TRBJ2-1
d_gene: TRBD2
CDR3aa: ASSPELAGGLDEQF

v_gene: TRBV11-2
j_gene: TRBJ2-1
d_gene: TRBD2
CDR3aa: ASSLWLAGVHEQF

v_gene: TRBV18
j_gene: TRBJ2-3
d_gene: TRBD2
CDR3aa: ASSRGGLGADTQY

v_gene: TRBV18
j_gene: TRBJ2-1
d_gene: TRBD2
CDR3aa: ASSAWTSGRGVDNEQF

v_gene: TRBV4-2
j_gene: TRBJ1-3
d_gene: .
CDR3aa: ASRPSSGNTIY

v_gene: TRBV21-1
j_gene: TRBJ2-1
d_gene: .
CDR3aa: ASSKEGDRSLYNEQF

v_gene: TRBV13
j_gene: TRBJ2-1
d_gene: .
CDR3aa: ASSLGGLSGEQF

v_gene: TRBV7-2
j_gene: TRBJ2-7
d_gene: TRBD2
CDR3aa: ASSRGLAGPSEQY

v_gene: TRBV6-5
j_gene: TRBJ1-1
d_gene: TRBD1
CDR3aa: ASPRNDRGEAF

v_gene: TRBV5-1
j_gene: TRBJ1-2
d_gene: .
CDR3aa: ASSLITGAIYT

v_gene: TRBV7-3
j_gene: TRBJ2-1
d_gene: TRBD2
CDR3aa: ASSLDEASGYNEQF

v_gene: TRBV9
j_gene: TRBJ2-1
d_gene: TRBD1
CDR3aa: ASSVGGGRGEQF

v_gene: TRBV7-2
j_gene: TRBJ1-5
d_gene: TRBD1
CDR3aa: ASSSPGQSNQPQH

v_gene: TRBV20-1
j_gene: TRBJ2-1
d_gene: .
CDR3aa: SARSYNEQF

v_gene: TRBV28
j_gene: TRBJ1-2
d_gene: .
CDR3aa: ASSLSGTNYGYT

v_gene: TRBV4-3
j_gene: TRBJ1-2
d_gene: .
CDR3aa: ASSQDWGTEDYGYT

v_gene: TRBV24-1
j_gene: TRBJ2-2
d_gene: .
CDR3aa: ATSVMTGELF

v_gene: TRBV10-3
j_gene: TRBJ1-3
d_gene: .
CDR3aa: AISEEANTIY

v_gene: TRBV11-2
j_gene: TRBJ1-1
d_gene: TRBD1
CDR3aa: ASSLLLGQGVRTEAF

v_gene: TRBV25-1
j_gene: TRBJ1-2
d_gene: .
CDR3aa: ASSEWNGEEGGYGYT

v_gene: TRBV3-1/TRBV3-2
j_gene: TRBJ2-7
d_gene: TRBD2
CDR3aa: ASSRAGGLVEQY

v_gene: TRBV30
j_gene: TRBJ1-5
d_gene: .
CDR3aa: AWSVGAYRNQPQH

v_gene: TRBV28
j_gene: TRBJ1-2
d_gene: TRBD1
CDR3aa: ASSFSRTGLYGYT

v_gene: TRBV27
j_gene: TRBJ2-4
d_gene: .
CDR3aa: ASSLSGLPGDIQY

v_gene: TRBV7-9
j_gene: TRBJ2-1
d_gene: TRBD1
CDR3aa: ASSSDRGGYYNEQF

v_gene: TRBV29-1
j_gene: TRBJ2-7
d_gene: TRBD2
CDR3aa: SARTSGSYEQY

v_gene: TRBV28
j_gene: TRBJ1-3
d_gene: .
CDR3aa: ASSSSEVKVAGNTIY

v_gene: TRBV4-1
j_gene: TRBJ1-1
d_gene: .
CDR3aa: ASSQVSFAEAF

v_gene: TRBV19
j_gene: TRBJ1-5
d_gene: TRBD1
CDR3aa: ASTSTGHQPQH

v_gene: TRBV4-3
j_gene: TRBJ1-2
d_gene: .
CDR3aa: ASSQDQTGRDGYT

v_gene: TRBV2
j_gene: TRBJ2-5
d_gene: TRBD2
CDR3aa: ATSRLAGVETQY

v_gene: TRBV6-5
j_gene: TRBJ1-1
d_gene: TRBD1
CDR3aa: ASSLTGGLVTEAF

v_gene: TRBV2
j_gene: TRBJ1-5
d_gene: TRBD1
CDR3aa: ASRPGTGELVPQH

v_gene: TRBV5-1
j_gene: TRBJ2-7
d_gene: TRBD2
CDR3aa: ASSTGLVYEQY

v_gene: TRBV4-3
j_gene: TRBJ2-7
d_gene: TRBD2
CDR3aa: ASSQDLLAGVYEQY

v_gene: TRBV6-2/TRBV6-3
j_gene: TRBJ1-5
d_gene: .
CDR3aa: ASRYGPDQPQH

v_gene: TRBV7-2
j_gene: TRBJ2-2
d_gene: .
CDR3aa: ASSSGGGTNTGELF

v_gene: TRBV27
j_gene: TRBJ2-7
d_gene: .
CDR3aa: ASSPHDSRGSYEQY

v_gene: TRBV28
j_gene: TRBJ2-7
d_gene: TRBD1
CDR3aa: ASSTPGTGYEQY